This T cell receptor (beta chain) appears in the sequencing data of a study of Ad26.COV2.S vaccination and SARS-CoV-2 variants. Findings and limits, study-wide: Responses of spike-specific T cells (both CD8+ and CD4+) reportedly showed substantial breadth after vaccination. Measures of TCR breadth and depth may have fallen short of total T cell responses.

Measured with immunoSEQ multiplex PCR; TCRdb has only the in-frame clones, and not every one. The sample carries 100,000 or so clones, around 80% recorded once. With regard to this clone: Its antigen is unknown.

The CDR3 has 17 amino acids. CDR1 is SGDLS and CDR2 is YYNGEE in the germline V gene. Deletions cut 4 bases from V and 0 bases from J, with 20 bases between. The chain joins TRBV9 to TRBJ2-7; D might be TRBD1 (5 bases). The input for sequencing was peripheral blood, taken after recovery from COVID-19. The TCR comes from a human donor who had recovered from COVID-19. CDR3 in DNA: TGTGCCAGCAGCTCTGCAGGGCCGGGTGATAGCTCCTACGAGCAGTACTTC. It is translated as CASSSAGPGDSSYEQYF.